Described below is a single TCR beta chain sequence and its context. The sample is drawn from a study of monozygotic twins with inflammatory bowel disease. Samples each yielded cDNA through eight separate reactions. Using the 5' RACE reads, TCRdb records one entry per CDR3 protein without DNA. Found here are approximately 210,000 distinct CDR3 sequences; the top ten clones hold approximately 7.7%. This CDR3 has 13 residues. Germline V gene data show CDR1 as SGHAT and CDR2 as FQNNGV. Input material: blood. The source is a human donor with ulcerative colitis or Crohn's disease, or a healthy co-twin of an affected twin (not recorded which). V and J are TRBV11-2 and TRBJ1-1. CDR3 in amino acids: CASSLISTGEAFF.